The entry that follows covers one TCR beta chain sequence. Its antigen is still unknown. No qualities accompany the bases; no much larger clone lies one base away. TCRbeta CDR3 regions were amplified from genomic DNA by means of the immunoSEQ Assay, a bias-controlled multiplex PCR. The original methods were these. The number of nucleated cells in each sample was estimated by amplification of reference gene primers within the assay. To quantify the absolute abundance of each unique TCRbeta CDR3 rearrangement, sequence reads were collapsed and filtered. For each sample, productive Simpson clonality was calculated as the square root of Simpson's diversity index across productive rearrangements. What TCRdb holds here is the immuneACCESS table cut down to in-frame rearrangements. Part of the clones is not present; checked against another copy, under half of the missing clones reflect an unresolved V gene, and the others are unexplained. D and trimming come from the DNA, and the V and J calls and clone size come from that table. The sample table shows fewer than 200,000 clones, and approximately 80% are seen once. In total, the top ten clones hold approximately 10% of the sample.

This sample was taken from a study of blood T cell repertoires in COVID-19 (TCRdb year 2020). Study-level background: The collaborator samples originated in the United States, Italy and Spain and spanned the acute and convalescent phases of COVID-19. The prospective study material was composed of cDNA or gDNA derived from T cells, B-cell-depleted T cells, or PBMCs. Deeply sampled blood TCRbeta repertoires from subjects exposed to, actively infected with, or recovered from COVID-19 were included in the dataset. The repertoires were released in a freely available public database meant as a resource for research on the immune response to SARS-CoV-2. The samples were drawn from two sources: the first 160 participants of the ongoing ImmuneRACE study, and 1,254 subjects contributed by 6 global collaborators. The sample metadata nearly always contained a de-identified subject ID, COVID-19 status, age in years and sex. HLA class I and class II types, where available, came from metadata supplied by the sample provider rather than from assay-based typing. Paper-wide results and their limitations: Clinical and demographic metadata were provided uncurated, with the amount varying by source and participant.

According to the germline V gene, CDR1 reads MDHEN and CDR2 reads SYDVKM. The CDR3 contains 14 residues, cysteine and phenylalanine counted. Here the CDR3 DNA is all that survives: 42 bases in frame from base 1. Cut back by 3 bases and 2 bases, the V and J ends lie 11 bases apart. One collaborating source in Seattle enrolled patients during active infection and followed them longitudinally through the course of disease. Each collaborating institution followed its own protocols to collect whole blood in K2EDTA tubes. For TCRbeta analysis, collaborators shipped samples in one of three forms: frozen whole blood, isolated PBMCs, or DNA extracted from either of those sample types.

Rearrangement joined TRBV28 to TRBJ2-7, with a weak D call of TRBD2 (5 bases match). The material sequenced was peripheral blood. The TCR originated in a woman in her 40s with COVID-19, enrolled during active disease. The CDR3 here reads CASSFIGSTYEQYF. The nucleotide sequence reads TGTGCCAGCAGTTTCATTGGGAGTACCTACGAGCAGTACTTC.